The 5 T cell receptor beta chains listed next were all sequenced from one sample in a study of T-cell reconstitution after alpha-beta-depleted transplantation in children. Researchers prepared the TCRbeta library using unique molecular identifiers, the study reports. TCRdb processed the PCR reads anew with MiXCR; each CDR3 protein has one entry. Of about 580,000 distinct CDR3 sequences in the sample, under 30% were seen once. The sample consisted of PBMCs, mostly from graft donor cells, taken 360 days after TCRalphabeta/CD19-depleted stem cell transplant. These TCRs come from a boy in the first two years of life who had a stem cell transplant for acute myeloid leukemia, so the T cells may come from the graft donor.

This clonotype has at least ten counts. The gene calls are TRBV20-1 and TRBJ2-5; no firm D call. Germline V gene lookup returns CDR1 DFQATT and CDR2 SNEGSKA (reference sequence). This CDR3 contains 14 residues. V was cut by 4 bases and J by 2 bases, with 14 bases left in between. The chain's CDR3 is CSANHQGWQETQYF. The CDR3 nucleotides read TGCAGTGCTAACCATCAAGGATGGCAAGAGACCCAGTACTTC.

The V and J genes are TRBV5-1 and TRBJ2-7; no definite D call. V shed 7 bases and J shed 1 base, with 9 bases lying between them. This CDR3 comprises 12 residues. The germline V gene encodes CDR1 SGHRS and CDR2 YFSETQ. The CDR3 DNA reads as TGCGCCAGCCCGAGCTGGTCCTACGAGCAGTACTTC. This sequence encodes CASPSWSYEQYF.

This clonotype was found a few times. The chain uses TRBV20-1 and TRBJ2-5; the D is unclear. The CDR3 has 17 amino acids. CDR1 is DFQATT and CDR2 is SNEGSKA in the germline V gene (reference sequence). The chain's CDR3 is CSAEKLGRVWNRETQYF. For the CDR3, the DNA is TGCAGCGCGGAGAAATTAGGAAGGGTTTGGAACCGAGAGACCCAGTACTTC.

Turning to this clonotype: It is likely a read error, because the conserved phenylalanine at the end of the CDR3 is missing. The chain has TRBV15 and TRBJ2-2, with D perhaps TRBD2 (7 bases). Trimming took off 2 bases at V and 6 bases at J, with 10 bases between the two ends. This CDR3 region has 14 residues. CDR1 and CDR2 from the germline V gene are LNHNV and YYDKDF (reference sequence). CDR3 amino acids: CATSRLGGPGELFS. The CDR3 DNA is TGTGCCACCAGCAGACTCGGGGGGCCCGGGGAGCTGTTTTCT.

The table lists this clonotype with many counts. The genes are TRBV30 and TRBJ1-1, with TRBD1 identical over 7 bases. CDR3 length equals 14 residues. V was clipped by 1 base and J by 5 bases; unmatched bases: 7. Looked up from germline, CDR1 is GTSNPN and CDR2 is SVGIG (reference sequence). CDR3 DNA: TGTGCCTGGAGTGGGGACAGAGGTCGGACTGAAGCTTTCTTT. It is translated as CAWSGDRGRTEAFF.